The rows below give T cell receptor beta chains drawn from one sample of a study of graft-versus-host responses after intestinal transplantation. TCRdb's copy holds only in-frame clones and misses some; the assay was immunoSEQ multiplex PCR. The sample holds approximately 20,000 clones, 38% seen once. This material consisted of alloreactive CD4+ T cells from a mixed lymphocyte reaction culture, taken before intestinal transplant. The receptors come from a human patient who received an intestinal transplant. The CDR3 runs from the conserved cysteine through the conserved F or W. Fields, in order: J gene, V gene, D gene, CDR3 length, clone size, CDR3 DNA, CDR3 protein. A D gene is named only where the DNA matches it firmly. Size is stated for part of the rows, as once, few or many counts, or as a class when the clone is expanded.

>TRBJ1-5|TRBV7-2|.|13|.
TGTGCCAGCAGCCGCGTTGCGGATCAGCCCCAGCATTTT
CASSRVADQPQHF
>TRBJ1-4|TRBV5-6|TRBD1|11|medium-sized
TGTGCCAGCAGCTCGTTGGACAGGGTGGTTTTT
CASSSLDRVVF
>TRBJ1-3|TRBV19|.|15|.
TGTGCCAGTAGTGACGGGGGAGCCTCTGGAAACACCATATATTTT
CASSDGGASGNTIYF
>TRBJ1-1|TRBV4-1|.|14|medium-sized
TGCGCCAGCAGCCAAGGGAGAGGGAACACTGAAGCTTTCTTT
CASSQGRGNTEAFF
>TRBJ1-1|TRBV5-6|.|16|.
TGTGCCAGCAGCTCACCTCGCGTCACAGGGAGCACTGAAGCTTTCTTT
CASSSPRVTGSTEAFF
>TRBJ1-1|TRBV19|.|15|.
TGTGCCAGTATTCCTCTAAGCGGTGGGAACACTGAAGCTTTCTTT
CASIPLSGGNTEAFF
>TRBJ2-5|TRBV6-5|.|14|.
TGTGCCAGCAGTCCTACCCCGACCCCGAGGACCCAGTACTTC
CASSPTPTPRTQYF
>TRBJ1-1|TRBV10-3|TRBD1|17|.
TGTGCCATCAGTGAGTCGTGGGGACAGGGCATGAACACTGAAGCTTTCTTT
CAISESWGQGMNTEAFF
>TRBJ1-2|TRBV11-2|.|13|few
TGTGCCAGCGGGTTCCAGGCACGCCTCGGCTACACCTTC
CASGFQARLGYTF
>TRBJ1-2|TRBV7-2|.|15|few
TGTGCCAGCAGCTTAGCTCGGGCGGGAACGGGAGGCTACACCTTC
CASSLARAGTGGYTF
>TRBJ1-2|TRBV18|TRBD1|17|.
TGTGCCAGCTCACCCCGGACAGGACCACTCCAGATTGGTGGCTACACCTTC
CASSPRTGPLQIGGYTF
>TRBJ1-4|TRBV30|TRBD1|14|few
TGTGCCTGGACCCGACAGGGGGCGTTTGAAAAACTGTTTTTT
CAWTRQGAFEKLFF
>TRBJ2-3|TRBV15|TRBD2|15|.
TGTGCCACCAGCCGAGCGGGGGCTAGCACAGATACGCAGTATTTT
CATSRAGASTDTQYF
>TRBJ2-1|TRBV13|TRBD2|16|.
TGTGCCAGCAGCAACCCCGGGACTAGCGGGGGCGATGAGCAGTTCTTC
CASSNPGTSGGDEQFF
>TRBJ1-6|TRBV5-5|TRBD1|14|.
TGTGCCAGCAGCTTCGGGACAGGGAATTCACCCCTCCACTTT
CASSFGTGNSPLHF
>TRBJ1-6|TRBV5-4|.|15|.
TGTGCCAGCAGCCCCGGGGGGCCCTCCCATTCACCCCTCCACTTT
CASSPGGPSHSPLHF
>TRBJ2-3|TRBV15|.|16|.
TGTGCCACCAGCAGAGATTCCCCAAGAATCACAGATACGCAGTATTTT
CATSRDSPRITDTQYF
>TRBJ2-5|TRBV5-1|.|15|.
TGCGCCAGCAGCTTGGCTCCAGGGGGGGCGGAGACCCAGTACTTC
CASSLAPGGAETQYF
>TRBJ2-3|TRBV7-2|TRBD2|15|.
TGTGCCAGCAGCTTAGGGCGGACTAGCGGAGATACGCAGTATTTT
CASSLGRTSGDTQYF
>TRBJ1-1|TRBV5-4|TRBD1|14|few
TGTGCCAGCAGCGGGAGGGGGCTGAACACTGAAGCTTTCTTT
CASSGRGLNTEAFF
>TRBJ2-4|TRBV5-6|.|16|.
TGTGCCAGCAGCTTGGCCGGCCTCCAAGCCAAAAACATTCAGTACTTC
CASSLAGLQAKNIQYF
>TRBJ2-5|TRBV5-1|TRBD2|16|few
TGCGCCAGCAGCTTGGCTCAGCGGGGAAGACAAGAGACCCAGTACTTC
CASSLAQRGRQETQYF
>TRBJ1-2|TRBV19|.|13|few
TGTGCCAGCTGGGACATTTGGTATGCTGGCTACACCTTC
CASWDIWYAGYTF
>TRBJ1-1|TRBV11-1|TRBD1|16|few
TGTGCCAGCAGCCCTGACCAGGGGGCGCGGAACACTGAAGCTTTCTTT
CASSPDQGARNTEAFF
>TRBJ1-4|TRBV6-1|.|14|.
TGTGCCAGCAGTATCGCCAGGCCTAATGAAAAACTGTTTTTT
CASSIARPNEKLFF
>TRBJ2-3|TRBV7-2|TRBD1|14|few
TGTGCCAGCAGCTTGGGACAGGGTTCAGATACGCAGTATTTT
CASSLGQGSDTQYF
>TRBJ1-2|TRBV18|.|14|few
TGTGCCAGCTCACCAAGGACGTCGAGTTATGGCTACACCTTC
CASSPRTSSYGYTF
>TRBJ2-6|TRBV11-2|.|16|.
TGTGCCAGCAGCTTGTTTAGGGGATCTGGGGCCAACGTCCTGACTTTC
CASSLFRGSGANVLTF
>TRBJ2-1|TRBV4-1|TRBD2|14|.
TGCGCCAGCAGCCAGGGACTAGCGGGGGCTGGGGCGTTCTTC
CASSQGLAGAGAFF
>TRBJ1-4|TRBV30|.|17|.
TGTGCCTGGAGTGTTGTTCAAGCGGAGCGGACTAATGAAAAACTGTTTTTT
CAWSVVQAERTNEKLFF
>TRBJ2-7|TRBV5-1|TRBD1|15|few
TGCGCCAGCAGCTTTAAGAGACAGGGTGGGGGCGAGCAGTACTTC
CASSFKRQGGGEQYF
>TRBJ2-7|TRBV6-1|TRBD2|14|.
TGTGCCACCAAACCGGGACTAGCGCCGTACGAGCAGTACTTC
CATKPGLAPYEQYF
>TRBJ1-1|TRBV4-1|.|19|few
TGCGCCAGCAGCCAAGCGGGGGGCAGGAGGATCACCGTGAACACTGAAGCTTTCTTT
CASSQAGGRRITVNTEAFF
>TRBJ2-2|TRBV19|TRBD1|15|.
TGTGCCAGCCTTACGGGACAGGGGGGCACCGGGGAGCTGTTTTTT
CASLTGQGGTGELFF
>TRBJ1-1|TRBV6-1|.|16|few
TGTGCCAGCAGTGGGCCCTGGGGGCAGGGGAACACTGAAGCTTTCTTT
CASSGPWGQGNTEAFF
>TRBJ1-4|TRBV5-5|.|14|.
TGTGCCAGCAGCTGGGGGCTAGTCGGGGAAAAACTGTTTTTT
CASSWGLVGEKLFF
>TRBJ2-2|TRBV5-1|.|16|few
TGCGCCAGCAGCTTGGAAGGCAAAACGAACACCGGGGAGCTGTTTTTT
CASSLEGKTNTGELFF
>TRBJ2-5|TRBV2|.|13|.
TGTGCCAGCAGCGCGGGCCCAAGAGGGACCCAGTACTTC
CASSAGPRGTQYF
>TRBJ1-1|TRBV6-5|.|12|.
TGTGCCAGCAGTGAAGCTGGCACTGAAGCTTTCTTT
CASSEAGTEAFF
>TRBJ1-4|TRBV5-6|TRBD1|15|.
TGTGCCAGCAGCGACGCAGGGGGCGCGAAGGGAAAACTGTTTTTT
CASSDAGGAKGKLFF
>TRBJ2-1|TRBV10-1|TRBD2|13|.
TGCGCCAGTGGACTAGCGGGGGGGAATGAGCAGTTCTTC
CASGLAGGNEQFF
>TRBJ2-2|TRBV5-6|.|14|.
TGTGCCAGCAGATCGCGGCAGAACACCGGGGAGCTGTTTTTT
CASRSRQNTGELFF
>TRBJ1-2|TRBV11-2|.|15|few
TGTGCCAGCAGCTCCCAAGGGACTGCAAAGGTTGGCTACACCTTC
CASSSQGTAKVGYTF
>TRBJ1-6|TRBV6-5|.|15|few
TGTGCCAGCAGCCCTGACAGGAGGGCGCGATCACCCCTCCACTTT
CASSPDRRARSPLHF
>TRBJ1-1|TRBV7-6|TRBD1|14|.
TGTGCCAGCAGGGCCGGGACAGGGAACACTGAAGCTTTCTTT
CASRAGTGNTEAFF
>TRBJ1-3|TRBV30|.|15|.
TGTGCCTGGAGTACCGGGCCACAGATTCAAAACACCATATATTTT
CAWSTGPQIQNTIYF
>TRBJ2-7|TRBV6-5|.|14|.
TGTGCCAGCAGTTACGGACGGTACTCCTACGAGCAGTACTTC
CASSYGRYSYEQYF
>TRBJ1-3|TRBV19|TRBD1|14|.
TGTGCCAGTACCATGGACAGGGCTGGAAACACCATATATTTT
CASTMDRAGNTIYF
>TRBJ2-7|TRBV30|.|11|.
TGTGCCTGGAGTACGATCTACGAGCAGTACTTC
CAWSTIYEQYF
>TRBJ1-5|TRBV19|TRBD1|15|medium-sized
TGTGCCAGTAAACGCAGAGGGGGCGCGAGTCAGCCCCAGCATTTT
CASKRRGGASQPQHF
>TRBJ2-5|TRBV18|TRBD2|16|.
TGTGCCAGCTCACCTATGCGGGGGGGCCTCCAAGAGACCCAGTACTTC
CASSPMRGGLQETQYF
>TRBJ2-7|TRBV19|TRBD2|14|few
TGTGCCAGTAGTATATTAGCGGGGGAAAGCGAGCAGTACTTC
CASSILAGESEQYF